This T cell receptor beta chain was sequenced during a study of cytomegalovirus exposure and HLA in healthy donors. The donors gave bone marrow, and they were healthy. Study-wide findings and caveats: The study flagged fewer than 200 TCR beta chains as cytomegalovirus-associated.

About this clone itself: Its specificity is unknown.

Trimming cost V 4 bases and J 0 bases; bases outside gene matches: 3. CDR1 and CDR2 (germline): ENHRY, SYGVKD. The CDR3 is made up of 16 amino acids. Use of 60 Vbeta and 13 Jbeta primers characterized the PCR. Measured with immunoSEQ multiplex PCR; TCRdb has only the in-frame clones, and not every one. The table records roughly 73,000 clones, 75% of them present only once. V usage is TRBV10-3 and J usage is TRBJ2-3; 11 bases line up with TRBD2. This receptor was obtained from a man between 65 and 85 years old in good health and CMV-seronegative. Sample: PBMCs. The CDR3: CAISASGGPSTDTQYF. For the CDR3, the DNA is TGTGCCATCAGTGCTAGCGGGGGGCCAAGCACAGATACGCAGTATTTT.